This TCR beta chain stems from a study of blood T cells in healthy people across ages. CDR1 MNHEY and CDR2 SMNVEV come from the germline V gene (reference sequence). V lost 6 bases, J lost 7 bases, and 18 bases lay in between. CDR3 length equals 14 residues. Study results and caveats: It was not known whether donors were CMV positive (a possible confounder of expanded clonotype changes). Fewer expanded clones and more diversity marked long-lived versus aged donors.

Primed by a sample-barcoded 5' primer and a J-beta primer mix, a second PCR proceeded for about 7 to 12 cycles. MiXCR was run by TCRdb on the 5' RACE reads, yielding one entry per CDR3 protein. The profile shows over 500,000 distinct CDR3 sequences, about 29% of them singletons. There are a few counts of this clonotype. Its antigen is as yet unknown. The same specimen was also included in a second study, on T cells of mothers and their children. That study adds: The study obtained over 9 million TCR beta CDR3 reads per mother and some 3 million per child. The overlap seen between related mothers and children slightly exceeded that of unrelated pairs, though not significantly.

The genes are TRBV27 and TRBJ1-2, with D maybe TRBD1 (6 bases). This clonotype was sampled from a boy aged 2 to 9 in good health. The sequenced sample consisted of blood. CDR3 nucleotides: TGTGCCAGCAGGCCTCCCGGGACATTAGGTGGCTACACCTTC. This encodes CASRPPGTLGGYTF.